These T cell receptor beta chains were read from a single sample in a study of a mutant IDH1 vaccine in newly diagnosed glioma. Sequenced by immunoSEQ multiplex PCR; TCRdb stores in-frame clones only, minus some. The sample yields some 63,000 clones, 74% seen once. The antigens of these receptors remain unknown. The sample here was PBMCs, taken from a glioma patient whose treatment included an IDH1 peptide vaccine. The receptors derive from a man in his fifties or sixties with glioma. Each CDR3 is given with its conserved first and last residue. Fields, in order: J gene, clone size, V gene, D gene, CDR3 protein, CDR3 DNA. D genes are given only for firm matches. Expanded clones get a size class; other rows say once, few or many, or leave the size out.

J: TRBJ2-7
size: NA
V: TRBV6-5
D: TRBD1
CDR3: CASRSGTGTHEQYF
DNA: TGTGCCAGCAGAAGTGGGACAGGGACCCACGAGCAGTACTTC

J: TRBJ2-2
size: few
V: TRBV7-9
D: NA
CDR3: CASSLAAGGELFF
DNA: TGTGCCAGCAGCTTAGCGGCAGGAGGGGAGCTGTTTTTT

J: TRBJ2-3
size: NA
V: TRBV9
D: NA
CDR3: CASSLLDGTDTQYF
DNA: TGTGCCAGCAGCTTATTGGACGGCACAGATACGCAGTATTTT

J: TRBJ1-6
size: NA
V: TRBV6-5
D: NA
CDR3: CASTGGPPDNSPLHF
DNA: TGTGCCAGCACCGGAGGACCTCCGGATAATTCACCCCTCCACTTT

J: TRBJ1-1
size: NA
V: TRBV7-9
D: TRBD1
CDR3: CASSPGQGGNTEAFF
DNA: TGTGCCAGCAGCCCCGGACAGGGGGGGAACACTGAAGCTTTCTTT

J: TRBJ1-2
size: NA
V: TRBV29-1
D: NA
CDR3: CSVTSNYGYTF
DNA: TGCAGCGTTACTTCGAACTATGGCTACACCTTC

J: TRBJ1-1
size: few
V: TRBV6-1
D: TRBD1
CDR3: CASNRDRLNTEAFF
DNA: TGTGCCAGCAACCGGGACAGACTGAACACTGAAGCTTTCTTT

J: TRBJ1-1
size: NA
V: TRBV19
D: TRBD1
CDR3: CASSVDRGDTEAFF
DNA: TGTGCCAGTAGTGTCGACAGGGGTGACACTGAAGCTTTCTTT

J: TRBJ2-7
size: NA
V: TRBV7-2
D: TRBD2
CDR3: CASSSRPGGSHEQYF
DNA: TGTGCCAGCAGCTCCCGGCCGGGGGGATCCCACGAGCAGTACTTC

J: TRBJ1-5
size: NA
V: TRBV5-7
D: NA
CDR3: CASSPGPSDQPQHF
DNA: TGTGCCAGCAGCCCAGGACCTAGCGATCAGCCCCAGCATTTT

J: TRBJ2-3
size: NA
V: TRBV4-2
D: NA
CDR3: CASSQDGGRVGPPQYF
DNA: TGTGCCAGCAGCCAAGATGGGGGCAGGGTAGGGCCCCCGCAGTATTTT

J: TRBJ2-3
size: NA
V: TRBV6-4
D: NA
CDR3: CASSEGGNTQYF
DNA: TGTGCCAGCAGTGAGGGGGGAAATACGCAGTATTTT

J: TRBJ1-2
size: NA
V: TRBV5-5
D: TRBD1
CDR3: CASSPQGVPQGYTF
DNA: TGTGCCAGCAGCCCACAGGGGGTCCCGCAGGGCTACACCTTC

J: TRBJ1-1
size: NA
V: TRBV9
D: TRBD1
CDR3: CASSWTGEDTEAFF
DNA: TGTGCCAGCAGCTGGACAGGGGAGGACACTGAAGCTTTCTTT

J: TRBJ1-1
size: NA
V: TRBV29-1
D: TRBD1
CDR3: CSVEGTGGFLHTEAFF
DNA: TGCAGCGTTGAGGGGACAGGGGGGTTTCTCCACACTGAAGCTTTCTTT

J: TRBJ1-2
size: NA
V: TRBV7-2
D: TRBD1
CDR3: CASSSGQGGGYTF
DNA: TGTGCCAGCAGCTCCGGACAGGGCGGCGGCTACACCTTC

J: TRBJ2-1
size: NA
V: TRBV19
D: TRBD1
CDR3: CASSIGTGDNEQFF
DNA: TGTGCCAGTAGTATAGGGACAGGGGACAATGAGCAGTTCTTC

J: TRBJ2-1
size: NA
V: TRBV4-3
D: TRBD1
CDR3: CASSPSLDRVNEQFF
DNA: TGCGCCAGCAGCCCATCGCTGGACAGGGTCAATGAGCAGTTCTTC

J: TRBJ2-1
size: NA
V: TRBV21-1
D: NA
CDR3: CASSEGALGTSGENNEQFF
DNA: TGTGCCAGCAGCGAAGGGGCTTTGGGGACTAGCGGGGAAAACAATGAGCAGTTCTTC

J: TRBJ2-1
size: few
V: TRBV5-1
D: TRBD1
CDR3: CASSTGGQGSEQFF
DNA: TGCGCCAGCAGCACAGGGGGACAGGGATCTGAGCAGTTCTTC

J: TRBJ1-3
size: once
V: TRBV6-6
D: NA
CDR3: CASSYGGSGNTIYF
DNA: TGTGCCAGCAGTTATGGTGGGTCTGGAAACACCATATATTTT

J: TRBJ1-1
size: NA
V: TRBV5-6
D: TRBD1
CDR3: CASSFRGGVNTEAFF
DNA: TGTGCCAGCAGCTTCCGAGGGGGCGTTAACACTGAAGCTTTCTTT

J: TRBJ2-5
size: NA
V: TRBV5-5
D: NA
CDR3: CASTPISQETQYF
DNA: TGTGCCAGCACCCCCATTAGCCAAGAGACCCAGTACTTC

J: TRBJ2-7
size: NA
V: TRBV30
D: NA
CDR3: CAWSRGPGEQYF
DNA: TGTGCCTGGAGTCGGGGGCCGGGAGAGCAGTACTTC

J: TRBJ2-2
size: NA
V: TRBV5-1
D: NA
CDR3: CASSWTAANTGELFF
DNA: TGCGCCAGCAGCTGGACGGCTGCGAACACCGGGGAGCTGTTTTTT

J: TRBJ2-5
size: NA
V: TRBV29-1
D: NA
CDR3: CSPTRIQETQYF
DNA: TGCAGCCCAACCAGGATCCAAGAGACCCAGTACTTC

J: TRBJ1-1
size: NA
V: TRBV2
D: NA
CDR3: CASSELGTTEAFF
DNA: TGTGCCAGCAGCGAATTAGGGACTACGGAAGCTTTCTTT

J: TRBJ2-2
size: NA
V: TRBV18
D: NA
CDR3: CASSPSSANTGELFF
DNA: TGTGCCAGCTCACCAAGCTCGGCGAACACCGGGGAGCTGTTTTTT

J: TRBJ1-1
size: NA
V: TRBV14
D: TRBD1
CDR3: CASSHLQGLGNTEAFF
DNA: TGTGCCAGCAGCCATCTACAGGGGCTTGGGAACACTGAAGCTTTCTTT

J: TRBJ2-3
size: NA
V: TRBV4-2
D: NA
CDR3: CASSQENPTDTQYF
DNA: TGTGCCAGCAGCCAAGAGAATCCCACAGATACGCAGTATTTT

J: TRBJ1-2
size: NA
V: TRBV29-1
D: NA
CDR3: CSAPLGSHGYTF
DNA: TGCAGCGCCCCGCTGGGGTCCCATGGCTACACCTTC

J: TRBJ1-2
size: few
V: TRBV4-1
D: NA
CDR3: CASSQEPGQRTGYTF
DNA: TGCGCCAGCAGCCAAGAGCCAGGACAGAGAACTGGCTACACCTTC

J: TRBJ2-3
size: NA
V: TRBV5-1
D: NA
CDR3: CASSASGGQDTQYF
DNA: TGCGCCAGCAGCGCGTCGGGGGGCCAGGATACGCAGTATTTT

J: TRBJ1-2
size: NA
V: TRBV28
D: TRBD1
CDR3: CASRLTGYSYGYTF
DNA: TGTGCCAGCAGGCTGACAGGGTATTCCTATGGCTACACCTTC

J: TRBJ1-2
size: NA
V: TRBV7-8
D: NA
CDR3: CASSPGTRGLYGYTF
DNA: TGTGCCAGCAGCCCTGGAACGAGGGGACTTTATGGCTACACCTTC

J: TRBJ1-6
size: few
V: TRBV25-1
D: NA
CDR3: CASSVVETSPLHF
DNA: TGTGCCAGCAGTGTCGTAGAGACCTCACCCCTCCACTTT

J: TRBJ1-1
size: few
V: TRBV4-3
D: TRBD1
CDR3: CASSQGDRDTEAFF
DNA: TGCGCCAGCAGCCAAGGGGACAGAGACACTGAAGCTTTCTTT

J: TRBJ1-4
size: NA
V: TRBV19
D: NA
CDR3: CASSIDLGENEKLFF
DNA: TGTGCCAGTAGTATAGATCTTGGGGAAAATGAAAAACTGTTTTTT

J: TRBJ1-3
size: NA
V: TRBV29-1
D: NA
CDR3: CSVRGAGAGNTIYF
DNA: TGCAGCGTTAGGGGGGCAGGGGCTGGAAACACCATATATTTT

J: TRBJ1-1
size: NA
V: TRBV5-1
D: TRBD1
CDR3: CASSFSDRGSTEAFF
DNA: TGCGCCAGCAGCTTCTCCGACAGGGGGAGCACTGAAGCTTTCTTT

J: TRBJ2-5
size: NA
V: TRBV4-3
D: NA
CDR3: CASNRVGNEETQYF
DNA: TGCGCCAGCAACCGGGTGGGGAACGAAGAGACCCAGTACTTC

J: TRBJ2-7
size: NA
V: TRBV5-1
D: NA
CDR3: CASSLQSASEQYF
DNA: TGCGCCAGCAGCTTGCAGTCAGCGTCTGAGCAGTACTTC